This is a list of T cell receptor beta chains from one sample in a study of blood T cell repertoires in COVID-19. Some clones are missing from TCRdb's copy, which holds only in-frame ones; the method was immunoSEQ multiplex PCR. Here the sample spans roughly 170,000 clones, under 90% being singletons. Specimen: PBMCs or T cells enriched from blood (not recorded which). All receptors derive from a man aged 50-59 years who had recovered from COVID-19. Both conserved end residues are part of each CDR3. D genes are given only for firm matches. Not all rows give a size; the values are once, few, many and, for expanded clones, a class.

V gene: TRBV18; D gene: TRBD2; clone size: -; J gene: TRBJ2-7; CDR3 DNA: TGTGCCAGCTCGCGCTATAGCGGGTACTACGAGCAGTACTTC; CDR3 protein: CASSRYSGYYEQYF
V gene: TRBV19; D gene: -; clone size: -; J gene: TRBJ1-5; CDR3 DNA: TGTGCCAGTAGGACAACAGGGAGCAGCAATCAGCCCCAGCATTTT; CDR3 protein: CASRTTGSSNQPQHF
V gene: TRBV2; D gene: TRBD1; clone size: -; J gene: TRBJ1-3; CDR3 DNA: TGTGCCAGCAGTGAACAGGGGGCCGGGGACACCATATATTTT; CDR3 protein: CASSEQGAGDTIYF
V gene: TRBV29-1; D gene: TRBD1; clone size: -; J gene: TRBJ2-7; CDR3 DNA: TGCAGCGTTCTGGGACAGGGGGTCGAGCAGTACTTC; CDR3 protein: CSVLGQGVEQYF
V gene: TRBV5-1; D gene: TRBD1; clone size: -; J gene: TRBJ2-5; CDR3 DNA: TGCGCCAGCAGTAATCAGGGGGCCCCCCAAGAGACCCAGTACTTC; CDR3 protein: CASSNQGAPQETQYF
V gene: TRBV5-5; D gene: -; clone size: -; J gene: TRBJ1-4; CDR3 DNA: TGTGCCAGCAGCTCCCCCCAGGGGCTAAGGCCCACTCGGGGAGAAAAACTGTTTTTT; CDR3 protein: CASSSPQGLRPTRGEKLFF
V gene: TRBV9; D gene: -; clone size: -; J gene: TRBJ2-7; CDR3 DNA: TGTGCCAGCAGCGGCGGGACAGACGAGCAGTACTTC; CDR3 protein: CASSGGTDEQYF
V gene: TRBV11-3; D gene: TRBD2; clone size: -; J gene: TRBJ2-1; CDR3 DNA: TGTGCCAGCAGCTTAGCTAGCGGGGGAAAGCAGTTCTTC; CDR3 protein: CASSLASGGKQFF
V gene: TRBV28; D gene: -; clone size: -; J gene: TRBJ2-1; CDR3 DNA: TGTGCCAGCAGAAAGGGGGGGGTCTCCTACAATGAGCAGTTCTTC; CDR3 protein: CASRKGGVSYNEQFF
V gene: TRBV24-1; D gene: TRBD2; clone size: few; J gene: TRBJ2-2; CDR3 DNA: TGTGCCACCAGTCGGGGGGGGCGCGGCACCGGGGAGCTGTTTTTT; CDR3 protein: CATSRGGRGTGELFF
V gene: TRBV7-6; D gene: TRBD2; clone size: -; J gene: TRBJ2-3; CDR3 DNA: TGTGCCAGCAGCCCTCCCTTGGGCGGGGGGGTGGTCACAGATACGCAGTATTTT; CDR3 protein: CASSPPLGGGVVTDTQYF
V gene: TRBV13; D gene: -; clone size: -; J gene: TRBJ1-4; CDR3 DNA: TGTGCCAGCAGCCCGATGGGGCCCGGAGGGGAAAAACTGTTTTTT; CDR3 protein: CASSPMGPGGEKLFF
V gene: TRBV10-3; D gene: TRBD1; clone size: -; J gene: TRBJ1-1; CDR3 DNA: TGTGCCATCAGGGTGGGACAGGGATCTGAAGCTTTCTTT; CDR3 protein: CAIRVGQGSEAFF
V gene: TRBV7-9; D gene: -; clone size: -; J gene: TRBJ2-7; CDR3 DNA: TGTGCCAGCAGCCGGAGTGGGTCCGAGCAGTACTTC; CDR3 protein: CASSRSGSEQYF
V gene: TRBV19; D gene: TRBD1; clone size: -; J gene: TRBJ2-7; CDR3 DNA: TGTGCCAGTAGTTTTGGGACAGCCTACGAGCAGTACTTC; CDR3 protein: CASSFGTAYEQYF
V gene: TRBV19; D gene: -; clone size: -; J gene: TRBJ1-1; CDR3 DNA: TGTGCCAGTAGTAGACGGGACACTCTGAACACTGAAGCTTTCTTT; CDR3 protein: CASSRRDTLNTEAFF
V gene: TRBV28; D gene: -; clone size: -; J gene: TRBJ1-5; CDR3 DNA: TGTGCCAGCAGTTTCCTAAATAGCAATCAGCCCCAGCATTTT; CDR3 protein: CASSFLNSNQPQHF
V gene: TRBV28; D gene: -; clone size: few; J gene: TRBJ2-2; CDR3 DNA: TGTGCCAGCAGTTTGCGCCTAAACACCGGGGAGCTGTTTTTT; CDR3 protein: CASSLRLNTGELFF
V gene: TRBV5-5; D gene: -; clone size: -; J gene: TRBJ1-5; CDR3 DNA: TGTGCCAGCAGCTTGGCACAGAATAGCAATCAGCCCCAGCATTTT; CDR3 protein: CASSLAQNSNQPQHF
V gene: TRBV7-8; D gene: -; clone size: -; J gene: TRBJ2-1; CDR3 DNA: TGTGCCAGCAGCCCTCAGGGCGGTGAGCAGTTCTTC; CDR3 protein: CASSPQGGEQFF
V gene: TRBV7-8; D gene: TRBD2; clone size: -; J gene: TRBJ2-7; CDR3 DNA: TGTGCCAGCAGCATGGGGGTTCGCGGGGGGAAGAGCTCCTACGAGCAGTACTTC; CDR3 protein: CASSMGVRGGKSSYEQYF
V gene: TRBV3-1/TRBV3-2; D gene: TRBD1; clone size: few; J gene: TRBJ2-7; CDR3 DNA: TGTGCCAGCAAACAGGGACAGAGCTCCTACGAGCAGTACTTC; CDR3 protein: CASKQGQSSYEQYF
V gene: TRBV5-1; D gene: -; clone size: -; J gene: TRBJ2-5; CDR3 DNA: TGCGCCAGCAGCTTGATTGGAGGGGATGAGACCCAGTACTTC; CDR3 protein: CASSLIGGDETQYF